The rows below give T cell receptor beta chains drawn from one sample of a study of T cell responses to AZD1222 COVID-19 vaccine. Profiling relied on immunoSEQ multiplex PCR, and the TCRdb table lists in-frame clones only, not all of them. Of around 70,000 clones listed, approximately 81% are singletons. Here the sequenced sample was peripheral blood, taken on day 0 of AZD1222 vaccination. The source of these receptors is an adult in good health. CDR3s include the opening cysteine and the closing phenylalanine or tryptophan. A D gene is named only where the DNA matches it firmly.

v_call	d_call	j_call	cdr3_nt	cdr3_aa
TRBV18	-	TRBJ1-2	TGTGCCAGCTCACCACTGGTGGTGTCAGGGAGGACGTTCGGGGGCTACACCTTC	CASSPLVVSGRTFGGYTF
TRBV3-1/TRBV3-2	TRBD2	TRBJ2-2	TGTGCCAGCAGCCAAAGCTTACTGACTAGCGGGGGCTCTCGGGTCGGGGAGCTGTTTTTT	CASSQSLLTSGGSRVGELFF
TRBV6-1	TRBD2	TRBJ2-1	TGTGCCAGCAGTGAAGCGCTGGGGACTAGCGGCGGGAATGAGCAGTTCTTC	CASSEALGTSGGNEQFF
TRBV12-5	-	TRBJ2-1	TGTGCTAGTGGTTTGGTATCGGCAGGCGAGCAGTTCTTC	CASGLVSAGEQFF
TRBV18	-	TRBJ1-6	TGTGCCAGCTCACCTCTCGAAGGAGATTCACCCCTCCACTTT	CASSPLEGDSPLHF
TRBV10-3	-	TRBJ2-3	TGTGCCATAGGGGTATATGGACAGATTGACACAGATACGCAGTATTTT	CAIGVYGQIDTDTQYF
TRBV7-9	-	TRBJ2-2	TGTGCCAGCAGCTCTCCCGGGTCCGGCGGCACCGGGGAGCTGTTTTTT	CASSSPGSGGTGELFF
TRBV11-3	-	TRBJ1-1	TGTGCCAGCAGCTTAGAGTCCCCCGGCATGAACACTGAAGCTTTCTTT	CASSLESPGMNTEAFF
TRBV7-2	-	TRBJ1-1	TGTGCCAGCAGCCAACGACAGGAAGCTTTCTTT	CASSQRQEAFF
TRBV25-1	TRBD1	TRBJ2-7	TGTGCCAGCAGTGAGCCCCCGGGACAGGGATCCTACGAGCAGTACTTC	CASSEPPGQGSYEQYF
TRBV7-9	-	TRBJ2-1	TGTGCCAGCAGCTACCCCCTTAAGGGGGACAATGAGCAGTTCTTC	CASSYPLKGDNEQFF
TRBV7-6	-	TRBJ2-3	TGTGCCAGCAGCTTAGGATCTGTACAGGCAGATACGCAGTATTTT	CASSLGSVQADTQYF
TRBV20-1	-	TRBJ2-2	TGCAGTGCTAGTCATGTCAGGACGAACACCGGGGAGCTGTTTTTT	CSASHVRTNTGELFF